One and the same sample provided the 19 T cell receptor beta chains below, sequenced in a study of beta chain features in type 1 diabetes (dated by TCRdb to 2016 to 2018). The library was prepared using the immunoSEQ multiplex PCR assay. All of the isolated RNA was reverse transcribed with the High Capacity cDNA Reverse Transcription Kit, so expressed TCRB transcripts were sequenced. TCRdb retrieved this table from immuneACCESS and kept in-frame rearrangements only. Not all clones are present; in checked studies, unresolved V genes account for under half, and no reason is known for the remainder. This sample comprises under 900,000 clones, roughly a sixth of them detected only once. The biggest ten clones account for 0.02% to 0.025% of the sample. Source material: naive CD4+ T cells from blood. What the cell subset or site label conveys for this sample: true naive CD4+ T cells. The receptors come from a woman under 30 in good health.

This clone was seen a few times. This rearrangement joins TRBV28 to TRBJ2-2; weak D call: TRBD2 (8 bases). There are 14 residues in the CDR3. The V and J ends lost 8 bases and 6 bases respectively, with 16 bases between them. Germline-derived CDR1 and CDR2 are MDHEN and SYDVKM. The CDR3 region is CASSSGGGPGELFF. CDR3 in DNA: TGTGCCAGCTCTTCGGGAGGGGGCCCCGGGGAGCTGTTTTTT.

A few counts support this clone. The gene calls are TRBV7-2 and TRBJ2-4; tentative D call: TRBD1 (7 bases). Germline V lookup: CDR1 SGHTA, CDR2 FQGNSA. V was clipped by 2 bases and J by 8 bases, with 25 bases between them. CDR3 length: 18 residues. In DNA, the CDR3 is TGTGCCAGCAGCTTATCCCGGAGGGGGCTTAGTAGATTCGACATTCAGTACTTC. Residues: CASSLSRRGLSRFDIQYF.

The V gene is TRBV27, the J gene TRBJ2-7; weak D call: TRBD1 (6 bases). The CDR3 loop spans 15 amino acids. Between the trimmed V and J ends, which lost 5 bases and 0 bases, there was a span of 14 bases. Germline V lookup: CDR1 MNHEY, CDR2 SMNVEV (reference sequence). Here the CDR3 DNA reads TGTGCCAGCAGTGTAATCGGACAGCTCTCCTACGAGCAGTACTTC. Its translation: CASSVIGQLSYEQYF.

This clone has just a few counts. V usage is TRBV7-2 and J usage is TRBJ2-1; a possible D gene is TRBD2 (6 bases). This CDR3 comprises 15 residues. From germline, CDR1 is SGHTA and CDR2 FQGNSA. V shed 1 base and J shed 4 bases, with 11 bases lying between them. This chain's CDR3 is CASSLGGDQYNEQFF. CDR3 nucleotides: TGTGCCAGCAGCTTAGGGGGGGACCAATACAATGAGCAGTTCTTC.

V usage is TRBV19 and J usage is TRBJ2-7; perhaps D is TRBD1 or TRBD2 (5 bases each). The CDR3 is made up of 11 amino acids. Trimming removed 9 bases from V and 0 bases from J, with 6 bases in between. Per the germline V gene, CDR1 is LNHDA and CDR2 is SQIVND (reference sequence). The CDR3 nucleotides are TGTGCCAGCGGGACCTCCTACGAGCAGTACTTC. Translating it yields CASGTSYEQYF. Using reference TRBV19 and TRBJ2-7 for the parts outside the CDR3, the full variable domain is DGGITQSPKYLFRKEGQNVTLSCEQNLNHDAMYWYRQDPGQGLRLIYYSQIVNDFQKGDIAEGYSVSREKKESFPLTVTSAQKNPTAFYLCASGTSYEQYFGPGTRLTVT.

This clone occurred a few times. The V and J genes are TRBV6-6 and TRBJ1-1; 7 positions agree with TRBD1. This CDR3 has 14 residues. Germline CDR1 is MNHNY and CDR2 is SVGAGI (reference sequence). The V gene end was trimmed by 5 bases and the J gene end by 4 bases; junction bases not matched to a gene: 7. The CDR3 nucleotides are TGTGCCAGCAGTGCACAGGGGTCGGGCACTGAAGCTTTCTTT. It yields the protein CASSAQGSGTEAFF.

A few counts support this clone. The V call is TRBV28, the J call TRBJ2-3; 12 bases agree with TRBD2. The CDR3 extends over 16 amino acids. Germline assignment: CDR1 MDHEN and CDR2 SYDVKM. V lost 6 bases to trimming and J lost 4 bases; unmatched junction nucleotides: 8. For the CDR3, the DNA is TGTGCCAGCAGCAAACTAGCGGGAGGAAGTGCAGATACGCAGTATTTT. Translated: CASSKLAGGSADTQYF.

The V call is TRBV5-4, the J call TRBJ2-3; maybe TRBD2 (6 bases). The V and J ends lost 2 bases and 1 base respectively, with 11 bases between them. This CDR3 region has 15 residues. The germline CDR1 and CDR2 sequences are SGHNT and YYREEE (reference sequence). The CDR3 reads CASSLGGLRTDTQYF. The CDR3 DNA follows: TGTGCCAGCAGCTTAGGAGGACTACGCACAGATACGCAGTATTTT.

This rearrangement joins TRBV29-1 to TRBJ2-3; no firm D call. From germline, CDR1 is SQVTM and CDR2 ANQGSEA. This CDR3 is 13 amino acids long. V lost 4 bases and J 7 bases, leaving 15 bases between the germline ends. This chain's CDR3 is CSVVLVARNTQYF. In nucleotides, the CDR3 is TGCAGCGTTGTGTTGGTGGCGAGAAATACGCAGTATTTT.

V gene TRBV27 combines with J gene TRBJ2-7; no clear D gene. V lost 5 bases to trimming and J lost 6 bases, with 14 bases between them. Germline CDR1 is MNHEY and CDR2 is SMNVEV (reference sequence). CDR3 size: 13 residues. DNA of the CDR3: TGTGCCAGCAGTCAAGGTCCCACCCGCGAGCAGTACTTC. Its translation: CASSQGPTREQYF.

This clone was seen only a few times. The V and J genes are TRBV4-3 and TRBJ2-7; D is possibly TRBD1 (5 bases). This CDR3 spans 16 amino acids. V was pared by 1 base and J by 1 base, with 14 bases between. The germline CDR1 and CDR2 sequences are LGHNA and YSLEER. The CDR3 DNA reads as TGCGCCAGCAGCCAAGTTTCAGGGCCTAGTTCCTACGAGCAGTACTTC. Translating gives CASSQVSGPSSYEQYF.

V is TRBV7-2 and J is TRBJ2-5; no clear D gene. The V gene lost 1 base and the J gene lost 0 bases, with 6 bases spanning the gap. The CDR3 spans 14 residues. The germline V gene encodes CDR1 SGHTA and CDR2 FQGNSA. CDR3 in amino acids: CASSLGPHQETQYF. In DNA form, the CDR3 reads TGTGCCAGCAGCTTAGGTCCGCACCAAGAGACCCAGTACTTC.

V usage is TRBV7-9 and J usage is TRBJ1-1, with a possible D match to TRBD1 (5 bases). Trimming removed 8 bases from V and 10 bases from J, with 11 bases in between. Germline CDR1 is SEHNR and CDR2 is FQNEAQ (reference sequence). This CDR3 has 10 amino acids. The CDR3 nucleotides are TGTGCCAGCGGATCAGACAGAGCTTTCTTT. Protein product: CASGSDRAFF.

This clone has a handful of counts. V usage is TRBV28 and J usage is TRBJ2-7, with a weak D call TRBD1 (5 bases). This CDR3 contains 20 residues. Germline V CDR1 and CDR2: MDHEN, SYDVKM. V was trimmed by 6 bases and J by 0 bases, leaving 30 bases between them. In DNA form, the CDR3 reads TGTGCCAGCAGCTGGGGCGGTTCCAGGGTGTTCCTCGAAAGCTCCTACGAGCAGTACTTC. It codes for CASSWGGSRVFLESSYEQYF.

The genes are TRBV15 and TRBJ2-3; the D is unclear. CDR1 and CDR2 from the germline V gene are LNHNV and YYDKDF (reference sequence). The CDR3 runs to 14 residues. The V end was cut by 0 bases, the J end by 2 bases, with 6 bases between. CDR3: CATSRDKLTDTQYF. The CDR3 nucleotides read TGTGCCACCAGCAGAGATAAGCTCACAGATACGCAGTATTTT.

The chain uses TRBV7-9 and TRBJ2-7; D not certain. Germline V CDR1 and CDR2: SEHNR, FQNEAQ (reference sequence). CDR3 length equals 13 residues. The germline V and J ends were trimmed by 5 bases and 4 bases, with 12 bases remaining between them. In DNA form, the CDR3 reads TGTGCCAGCAGCCAAGATCCTAGGTACGAGCAGTACTTC. Translating gives CASSQDPRYEQYF.

The chain uses TRBV19 and TRBJ1-5; 7 bases match TRBD1. The CDR3 is made up of 17 amino acids. In germline, CDR1 is LNHDA, CDR2 SQIVND (reference sequence). V lost 4 bases, J lost 2 bases, and 11 bases stayed unmatched. CDR3 loop: CASSKSGQVRGNQPQHF. The CDR3 DNA sequence: TGTGCCAGTAGTAAATCTGGACAGGTCAGAGGCAATCAGCCCCAGCATTTT.

A few counts support this clone. The V call is TRBV11-3, the J call TRBJ2-1, with TRBD1 matching 10 bases. CDR1 SGHNT and CDR2 YENEEA come from the germline V gene. Losses at the gene ends were 2 bases for V and 7 bases for J; bases not matched to a gene: 5. CDR3 size: 15 residues. The CDR3 protein is CASSLRQGAVNEQFF. CDR3 nucleotide sequence: TGTGCCAGCAGCTTAAGACAGGGGGCGGTGAATGAGCAGTTCTTC.

The rearrangement links TRBV2 to TRBJ2-2; D remains unclear. V was shortened by 1 base and J by 6 bases, with 6 bases between the two germline ends. CDR1 is SNHLY, CDR2 FYNNEI, per germline. The CDR3 is 13 amino acids. The CDR3 region is CASSEVAAGELFF. CDR3 sequence (DNA): TGTGCCAGCAGTGAAGTGGCGGCCGGGGAGCTGTTTTTT.